Below, 5 T cell receptor beta chains from the same sample are listed, as sequenced in a study of blood T cell repertoires in COVID-19. The data were produced by immunoSEQ multiplex PCR, yet TCRdb's version contains in-frame clones alone and is incomplete. The sample includes about 62,000 clones, approximately 90% of them seen just once. The specimen sequenced was peripheral blood. The source of these receptors is a woman aged 55-70 years with COVID-19, enrolled during active disease.

This chain joins TRBV7-2 and TRBJ2-7; 8 bases align to TRBD1. The trim removed 5 bases at V and 5 bases at J, leaving 14 bases unmatched. The CDR3 has 16 amino acids. Germline V gene sequence: CDR1 SGHTA, CDR2 FQGNSA. CDR3 bases: TGTGCCAGCAGCCGCCACCCGGGACAGGCTTTGAACGAGCAGTACTTC. This sequence encodes CASSRHPGQALNEQYF. The complete variable domain, with remaining parts taken from reference TRBV7-2 and TRBJ2-7, reads GAGVSQSPSNKVTEKGKDVELRCDPISGHTALYWYRQSLGQGLEFLIYFQGNSAPDKSGLPSDRFSAERTGGSVSTLTIQRTQQEDSAVYLCASSRHPGQALNEQYFGPGTRLTVT.

This chain connects TRBV6-5 to TRBJ1-2; 7 nucleotides match TRBD1. V trimming: 4 bases; J trimming: 4 bases; junction bases outside the gene matches: 3. Germline CDR1 reads MNHEY; CDR2 reads SVGAGI. CDR3 length equals 13 residues. The CDR3 DNA follows: TGTGCCAGCAGTTCTGGGGACAGCTATGGCTACACCTTC. The encoded protein is CASSSGDSYGYTF.

The rearrangement links TRBV18 to TRBJ2-2; a possible D gene is TRBD2 (6 bases). V lost 2 bases to trimming and J lost 6 bases, with 7 bases between them. CDR1 KGHSH and CDR2 LQKENI come from the germline V gene. The CDR3 totals 13 residues. The CDR3, as DNA: TGTGCCAGCTCACCAGGGGGGTCCGGGGAGCTGTTTTTT. Protein: CASSPGGSGELFF.

The chain's CDR3 is CASSRDSPVQSRAFF. In DNA, the CDR3 is TGTGCCAGCAGCCGGGACTCTCCGGTACAGAGTAGGGCTTTCTTT. The chain links TRBV2 to TRBJ1-1, with TRBD1 as a possible D gene (5 bases). The length of the CDR3 is 15 residues. Germline V gene lookup returns CDR1 SNHLY and CDR2 FYNNEI. Trimming left V 6 bases short and J 11 bases short, with 25 bases between.

V is TRBV5-1 and J is TRBJ1-2, with TRBD1 matching 7 bases. The germline V gene has CDR1 SGHRS and CDR2 YFSETQ. J lost 4 bases, V lost 6 bases, and 6 bases had no gene match. The CDR3 runs to 13 residues. CDR3 coding DNA: TGCGCCAGCACCCCGACAGGGTCCTATGGCTACACCTTC. It codes for CASTPTGSYGYTF. The variable domain in full, with the rest retrieved from reference TRBV5-1 and TRBJ1-2, is KAGVTQTPRYLIKTRGQQVTLSCSPISGHRSVSWYQQTPGQGLQFLFEYFSETQRNKGNFPGRFSGRQFSNSRSEMNVSTLELGDSALYLCASTPTGSYGYTFGSGTRLTVV.